These 31 T cell receptor beta chains came from one sample sequenced in a study of regulatory T cells in long-lasting Graves disease. According to the study, TCR beta libraries were built with iRepertoire HTBI primers and CDR3-region Arm-PCR. MiXCR, run by TCRdb on the multiplex PCR reads, gives a single entry per CDR3 protein. The sample lists roughly 500,000 distinct CDR3 sequences, approximately 13% occurring once. Time point denoted: newly diagnosed GD, antithyroid drugs for less than 3 months. From RNA extracted from PBMCs, the TCR library was made. The same data also went into a second study, on T cells in Graves' hyperthyroidism and ophthalmopathy.

The specimen was peripheral blood mononuclear cells (PBMCs), collected at new diagnosis, from a patient treated with antithyroid drugs. The source is a man aged 25-45 years with Graves disease.

The table lists this clonotype with many counts. The rearrangement joins TRBV27 to TRBJ2-2; no firm D call. This CDR3 region has 13 residues. Germline V gene sequence: CDR1 MNHEY, CDR2 SMNVEV (reference sequence). The V gene lost 4 bases and the J gene lost 4 bases, with 7 bases spanning the gap. The CDR3 loop reads CASSSLGTGELFF. In nucleotides, the CDR3 is TGTGCCAGCAGTTCCCTGGGCACCGGGGAGCTGTTTTTT.

This clonotype was observed a handful of times. The chain recombines TRBV6-1 with TRBJ2-1; possible D gene TRBD1, 5 bases. V was pared by 4 bases and J by 2 bases, with 12 bases between. Germline V gene data show CDR1 as MNHNS and CDR2 as SASEGT. This CDR3 comprises 15 residues. The CDR3, as DNA: TGTGCCAGCAGTGTGCAGGGTGGCCCCTACAATGAGCAGTTCTTC. It specifies CASSVQGGPYNEQFF.

This clonotype occurred many times. The J gene is TRBJ1-1, the V gene TRBV10-2; a weak D match, TRBD1 (5 bases). Germline assignment: CDR1 WSHSY and CDR2 SAAADI. V lost 6 bases and J 5 bases, leaving 16 bases between the germline ends. The CDR3 loop spans 14 amino acids. The CDR3 DNA is TGCGCCAGCAGGGGACCGACTGTGGGGACTGAAGCTTTCTTT. Translated: CASRGPTVGTEAFF.

There are many counts of this clonotype. The chain's CDR3 is CSVRTGGTEAFF. The DNA for the CDR3 is TGCAGCGTTCGGACAGGGGGCACTGAAGCTTTCTTT. J is TRBJ1-1 and V is TRBV29-1; 10 bases match TRBD1. This CDR3 is built from 12 residues. V lost 5 bases to trimming and J lost 4 bases; unmatched junction nucleotides: 1. CDR1 and CDR2 (germline): SQVTM, ANQGSEA.

This clonotype was recorded once. J is TRBJ1-4 and V is TRBV6-4; TRBD1 is a possible D gene (5 bases). Germline values: CDR1 MRHNA, CDR2 SNTAGT. This CDR3 is 16 amino acids long. V was pared by 4 bases and J by 7 bases, with 19 bases between. The CDR3 nucleotides are TGTGCCAGCAGTGGTCGTGTTTGGGGGTTGAGTGAAAAACTGTTTTTT. Translated: CASSGRVWGLSEKLFF.

This clonotype has a count of ten or more. The genes are TRBV27 and TRBJ2-3; TRBD1 matches at 7 bases. The junction had 5 bases not matched to a gene; V was cut back by 4 bases and J by 1 base. Germline V gives CDR1 MNHEY, CDR2 SMNVEV (reference sequence). This CDR3 region has 15 residues. CDR3 loop: CASSYLGQGTDTQYF. The CDR3 DNA reads TGTGCCAGCAGTTACCTCGGACAGGGCACAGATACGCAGTATTTT.

J is TRBJ1-2 and V is TRBV7-9; D is unresolved. CDR1 SEHNR and CDR2 FQNEAQ come from the germline V gene (reference sequence). The V end lost 5 bases, the J end lost 0 bases, and 16 bases lay between the germline ends. This CDR3 is 16 amino acids long. CDR3 residues: CASSGLGQLTNYGYTF. As DNA, the CDR3 is TGTGCCAGCAGCGGCCTGGGCCAACTCACTAACTATGGCTACACCTTC.

This clonotype has at least ten counts. The chain couples TRBV11-2 to TRBJ2-2, with D perhaps matching TRBD1 or TRBD2 (5 bases each). The V gene lost 5 bases and the J gene lost 1 base, with 8 bases spanning the gap. The CDR3 is 14 residues long. CDR1 and CDR2 (germline): SGHAT, FQNNGV. CDR3 coding DNA: TGTGCCAGCAGCCGGGACGGGAACACCGGGGAGCTGTTTTTT. Translated, it gives CASSRDGNTGELFF.

Note on this clonotype: A read error may be the cause here, since a much bigger clone is one base away. The chain recombines TRBV3-1 with TRBJ2-3, with a possible D match to TRBD2 (6 bases). This CDR3 is built from 12 residues. The ends were cut back, 9 bases at V and 2 bases at J, with 9 bases in the middle. From germline, CDR1 is LGHDT and CDR2 YNNKEL (reference sequence). The CDR3 is CASGGDTDTQYF. The CDR3 bases are TGTGCCAGTGGCGGGGACACAGATACGCAGTATTTT.

This clonotype was counted many times. V usage is TRBV2 and J usage is TRBJ2-5, with TRBD2 matching over 8 bases. CDR3 size: 17 residues. With V trimmed by 4 bases and J by 4 bases, 14 bases remained unmatched. Germline assignment: CDR1 SNHLY and CDR2 FYNNEI. CDR3 amino acids: CASSATLLGLVGETQYF. The CDR3 DNA follows: TGTGCCAGCAGTGCGACCCTCCTGGGACTAGTAGGAGAGACCCAGTACTTC.

This clonotype was detected a few times. The chain joins TRBV6-1 to TRBJ2-2; 12 bases match TRBD2. This CDR3 region has 17 residues. J gave up 5 bases and V 5 bases, and 9 bases lay outside the gene matches. Germline CDR1 and CDR2: MNHNS and SASEGT. The CDR3 DNA follows: TGTGCCAGCAGTCCTCTAGCGGGAGGGCCAGGGACCGGGGAGCTGTTTTTT. Its protein is CASSPLAGGPGTGELFF.

Worth noting for this clonotype: Since a much larger clone is just one base distant, this may be a read error. The V gene is TRBV11-2, the J gene TRBJ2-7; D unresolved. CDR3 length: 14 amino acids. Looked up from germline, CDR1 is SGHAT and CDR2 is FQNNGV. The CDR3: CVSSFLHDDYEQYF. The CDR3 DNA reads TGTGTCAGCAGCTTTCTCCATGACGACTACGAGCAGTACTTC. Full variable domain (outside the CDR3, taken from reference TRBV11-2 and TRBJ2-7): EAGVAQSPRYKIIEKRQSVAFWCNPISGHATLYWYQQILGQGPKLLIQFQNNGVVDDSQLPKDRFSAERLKGVDSTLKIQPAKLEDSAVYLCVSSFLHDDYEQYFGPGTRLTVT.

V and J are TRBV3-1 and TRBJ2-3; 7 positions agree with TRBD2. V lost 3 bases, J lost 2 bases, and 5 bases stayed unmatched. This CDR3 is 15 amino acids long. The germline V gene has CDR1 LGHDT and CDR2 YNNKEL (reference sequence). The CDR3 nucleotides read TGTGCCAGCAGCCAGAGCGGGGCCTACACAGATACGCAGTATTTT. Amino acids: CASSQSGAYTDTQYF.

There are many counts of this clonotype. This sequence joins TRBV10-3 and TRBJ2-7; D may match TRBD1 or TRBD2 (5 bases each). Trimming left V 2 bases short and J 3 bases short, with 11 bases between. Germline lookup yields CDR1 ENHRY and CDR2 SYGVKD. The CDR3 length is 14 residues. CDR3 bases: TGTGCCATCAGTGAGCTGGGACGGAGCTACGAGCAGTACTTC. As protein: CAISELGRSYEQYF.

A few counts support this clonotype. This chain joins TRBV5-8 and TRBJ2-5; D call uncertain. V dropped 0 bases and J dropped 5 bases, with 14 bases sitting between them. The CDR3 loop spans 15 amino acids. Germline V gives CDR1 SGHTS, CDR2 YDEGEE. The CDR3 nucleotides are TGTGCCAGCAGCTTGGGTCGTCAAACTACGGAGACCCAGTACTTC. Protein: CASSLGRQTTETQYF.

The chain couples TRBV3-1 to TRBJ2-3; 10 bases agree with TRBD2. Germline V gene data show CDR1 as LGHDT and CDR2 as YNNKEL (reference sequence). The CDR3 extends over 16 amino acids. J gave up 5 bases and V 1 base, and 6 bases lay outside the gene matches. DNA of the CDR3: TGTGCCAGCAGCCAAGGGAGCGGGAGGGCTATAGATACGCAGTATTTT. This translates into CASSQGSGRAIDTQYF.

The chain carries TRBV5-6 and TRBJ2-7; possibly TRBD1 or TRBD2 for D (5 bases each). The CDR3 length is 12 residues. Trimming shortened V by 1 base and J by 12 bases, and 14 bases separated the two germline ends. In germline, CDR1 is SGHDT, CDR2 YYEEEE. In DNA, the CDR3 is TGTGCCAGCAGCTTGTGGGACGGCTCTGGGTACTTC. Translating gives CASSLWDGSGYF. Looking up the rest from reference TRBV5-6 and TRBJ2-7 gives the full variable domain: DAGVTQSPTHLIKTRGQQVTLRCSPKSGHDTVSWYQQALGQGPQFIFQYYEEEERQRGNFPDRFSGHQFPNYSSELNVNALLLGDSALYLCASSLWDGSGYFGPGTRLTVT.

This clonotype was seen only a few times. Germline is not matched at one junction end, which may reflect a read error. The V call is TRBV15, the J call TRBJ1-4, with 8 bases that match TRBD1. The CDR3 has 15 amino acids. CDR1 and CDR2 from the germline V gene are LNHNV and YYDKDF (reference sequence). The CDR3 here is CATSRTRGRGEKLLF. Written as DNA, the CDR3 is TGTGCCACCAGCAGAACCAGGGGGCGTGGGGAAAAACTGCTTTTT. Drawing the rest from reference TRBV15 and TRBJ1-4, the complete variable domain is DAMVIQNPRYQVTQFGKPVTLSCSQTLNHNVMYWYQQKSSQAPKLLFHYYDKDFNNEADTPDNFQSRRPNTSFCFLDIRSPGLGDTAMYLCATSRTRGRGEKLLFGSGTQLSVL.

A note on this clonotype: A read error is possible here, since a much larger clone lies one base away. The genes are TRBV6-2 or TRBV6-3 and TRBJ2-3; 8 nucleotides agree with TRBD2. The CDR3 is 15 amino acids. The germline CDR1 and CDR2 sequences are MNHEY and SVGEGT. Here the CDR3 reads CTSSSAPGGLNTQYF. The CDR3 DNA reads as TGTACCAGCAGTTCAGCACCGGGAGGGCTAAATACGCAGTATTTT.

This clonotype has a single count. The gene calls are TRBV3-1 and TRBJ1-2; a possible D gene is TRBD1 (6 bases). Germline loops: CDR1 LGHDT, CDR2 YNNKEL (reference sequence). V was cut by 11 bases and J by 8 bases, with 18 bases left in between. This CDR3 region has 12 residues. This CDR3 reads CAVSQGGGGYTF. CDR3 sequence (DNA): TGTGCCGTCAGCCAAGGGGGTGGCGGCTACACCTTC.

The rearrangement links TRBV9 to TRBJ2-2; tentative D call: TRBD2 (6 bases). The CDR3 is made up of 16 amino acids. Looked up from germline, CDR1 is SGDLS and CDR2 is YYNGEE. V shed 4 bases and J shed 5 bases, with 18 bases lying between them. The CDR3 reads CASSSPLDGSTGELFF. CDR3 in DNA: TGTGCCAGCAGCTCCCCCCTCGACGGGAGTACCGGGGAGCTGTTTTTT.

The table lists this clonotype with a few counts. The chain recombines TRBV15 with TRBJ2-3; D perhaps matches TRBD2 (5 bases). Trimming stripped 6 bases from V and 1 base from J, with 11 bases between. Germline assignment: CDR1 LNHNV and CDR2 YYDKDF (reference sequence). The CDR3 is 14 amino acids. The CDR3 nucleotides read TGTGCCACCAGGTTAACCGGGGGCACAGATACGCAGTATTTT. It yields the protein CATRLTGGTDTQYF.

This clonotype was detected a few times. This chain connects TRBV27 to TRBJ1-1; 8 bases line up with TRBD1. The V segment lost 0 bases and the J segment 6 bases; nucleotides outside the gene matches: 9. The CDR3 covers 16 residues. The germline V gene encodes CDR1 MNHEY and CDR2 SMNVEV (reference sequence). CDR3 in DNA: TGTGCCAGCAGTTTATCGTCGGACAGGGAAGGCGCTGAAGCTTTCTTT. Translating it yields CASSLSSDREGAEAFF.

Comments on this clonotype: Germline is not matched at one junction end, which may reflect a read error. The genes are TRBV9 and TRBJ2-3; tentative D call: TRBD2 (5 bases). Per the germline V gene, CDR1 is SGDLS and CDR2 is YYNGEE. CDR3 length: 16 residues. The CDR3 bases are TGTGCCAGCAGCTCCCTGGCTTCGGCTAGCACATATACGCAGTATTTT. The encoded protein is CASSSLASASTYTQYF.

This clonotype was detected many times. This chain links TRBV7-2 with TRBJ2-1; D may be TRBD2 (5 bases). The CDR3 is 19 residues long. Germline CDR1 reads SGHTA; CDR2 reads FQGNSA. V was trimmed by 1 base and J by 0 bases, leaving 19 bases between them. The CDR3 bases are TGTGCCAGCAGCTTAGGCTCTCCCCTCGCGGGCCGCTCCTACAATGAGCAGTTCTTC. The encoded protein is CASSLGSPLAGRSYNEQFF.

This clonotype was observed a handful of times. V gene TRBV6-1 combines with J gene TRBJ2-5; D may be TRBD2 (6 bases). CDR1 is MNHNS, CDR2 SASEGT, per germline. Trimming removed 10 bases at V and 5 bases at J, with 11 bases between. The CDR3 is made up of 11 amino acids. The CDR3 spells CAKKAGETQYF. The CDR3, as DNA: TGTGCCAAGAAAGCGGGCGAGACCCAGTACTTC.

This clonotype was observed at least ten times. The chain uses TRBV5-1 and TRBJ2-3; 7 positions agree with TRBD2. Trimming removed 6 bases from V and 2 bases from J; junction bases left unmatched: 9. The CDR3 sequence is 15 residues long. CDR1 is SGHRS, CDR2 YFSETQ, per germline. CDR3 amino acids: CASTSGGGNTDTQYF. CDR3 in DNA: TGCGCCAGCACATCTGGGGGGGGAAACACAGATACGCAGTATTTT.

This clonotype was recorded at least ten times. The chain links TRBV2 to TRBJ1-1; D is perhaps TRBD1 (6 bases). The CDR3 runs 14 residues. Trimming left V 6 bases short and J 5 bases short, with 16 bases between. CDR1 SNHLY and CDR2 FYNNEI come from the germline V gene. CDR3 DNA: TGTGCCAGCAGATCGGCAGGGGCGACAACTGAAGCTTTCTTT. Amino acids: CASRSAGATTEAFF.

This clonotype has only a few counts. The CDR3 coding sequence is TGTGCCACCAGTTATGATGCTAGCACAGATACGCAGTATTTT. This encodes CATSYDASTDTQYF. The rearrangement uses TRBV24-1 and TRBJ2-3, with D hard to call. In germline, CDR1 is KGHDR, CDR2 SFDVKD. Trimming left V 6 bases short and J 0 bases short, with 9 bases between. The CDR3 totals 14 residues.

This sequence joins TRBV6-2 or TRBV6-3 and TRBJ1-1; TRBD1 matches 7 bases. The junction had 4 bases not matched to a gene; V was cut back by 0 bases and J by 0 bases. The CDR3 sequence is 16 residues long. Germline lookup yields CDR1 MNHEY and CDR2 SVGEGT. The CDR3 protein is CASSYSGQAMNTEAFF. CDR3 coding DNA: TGTGCCAGCAGTTACTCAGGACAGGCCATGAACACTGAAGCTTTCTTT.

This clonotype was seen ten or more times. The chain is built from TRBV12-3 or TRBV12-4 and TRBJ2-5; perhaps TRBD1 as D (5 bases). With 6 bases removed from V and 0 bases from J, the gap between germline ends came to 17 bases. The length of the CDR3 is 16 residues. Here the CDR3 reads CASSLPDRLYQETQYF. CDR3 DNA sequence: TGTGCCAGCAGCCTCCCCGACAGACTGTACCAAGAGACCCAGTACTTC.